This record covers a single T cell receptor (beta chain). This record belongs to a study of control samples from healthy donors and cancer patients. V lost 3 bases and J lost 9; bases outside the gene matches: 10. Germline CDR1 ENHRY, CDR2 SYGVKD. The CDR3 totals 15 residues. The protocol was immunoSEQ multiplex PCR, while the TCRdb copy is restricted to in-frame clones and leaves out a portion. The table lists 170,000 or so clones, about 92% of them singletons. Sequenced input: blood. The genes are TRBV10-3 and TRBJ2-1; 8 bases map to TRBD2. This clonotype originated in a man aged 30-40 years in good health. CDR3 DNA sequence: TGTGCCATCAGTGAAGGGGACCCGGCGGGGGGTGAGCAGTTCTTC. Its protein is CAISEGDPAGGEQFF.